The source of this TCR beta chain is a study of blood T cell repertoires in COVID-19. Study as a whole: COVID-19 samples from acute and convalescent phases originated in the United States, Italy and Spain. The analysed material was cDNA or gDNA that came from T cells, B-cell-depleted T cells, or PBMCs.

The CDR3 is 16 amino acids. J lost 4 bases, V lost 5 bases, and 10 bases had no gene match. The germline gives CDR1 KGHDR, CDR2 SFDVKD. Original processing methods: Scientists estimated how many nucleated cells there were by amplifying reference gene primers. Some clones are missing from TCRdb's copy, which holds only in-frame ones; the method was immunoSEQ multiplex PCR. V and J calls and clone size follow that table, whereas D and trimming were derived from the DNA. The sample records under 300,000 clones, 75% to 90% being singletons. Material: peripheral blood. This receptor was taken from a woman aged 40 to 55 with acute or convalescent COVID-19. J is TRBJ1-5 and V is TRBV24-1, with TRBD1 matching over 7 bases. The CDR3 nucleotides read TGTGCCACCAGTGTCCCGGACAGGCTGTATAATCAGCCCCAGCATTTT. This codes for CATSVPDRLYNQPQHF.